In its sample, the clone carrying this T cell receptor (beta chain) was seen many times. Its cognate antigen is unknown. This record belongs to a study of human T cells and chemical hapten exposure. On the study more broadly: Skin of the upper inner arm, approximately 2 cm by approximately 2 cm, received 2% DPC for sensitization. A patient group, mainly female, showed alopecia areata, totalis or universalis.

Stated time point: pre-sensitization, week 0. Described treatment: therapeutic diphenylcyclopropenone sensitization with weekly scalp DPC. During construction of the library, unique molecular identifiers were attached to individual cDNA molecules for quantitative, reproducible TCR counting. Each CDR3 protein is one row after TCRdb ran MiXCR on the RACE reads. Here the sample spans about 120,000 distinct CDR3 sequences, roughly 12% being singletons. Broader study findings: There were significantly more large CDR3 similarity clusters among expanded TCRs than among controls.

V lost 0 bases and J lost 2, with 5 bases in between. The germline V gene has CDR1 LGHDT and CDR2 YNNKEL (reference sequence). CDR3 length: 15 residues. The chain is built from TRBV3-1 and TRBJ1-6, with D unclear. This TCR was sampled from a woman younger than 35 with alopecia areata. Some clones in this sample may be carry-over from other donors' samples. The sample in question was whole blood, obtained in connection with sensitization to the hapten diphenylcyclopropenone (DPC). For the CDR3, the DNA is TGTGCCAGCAGCCAAGAACACACCTATAATTCACCCCTCCACTTT. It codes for CASSQEHTYNSPLHF.